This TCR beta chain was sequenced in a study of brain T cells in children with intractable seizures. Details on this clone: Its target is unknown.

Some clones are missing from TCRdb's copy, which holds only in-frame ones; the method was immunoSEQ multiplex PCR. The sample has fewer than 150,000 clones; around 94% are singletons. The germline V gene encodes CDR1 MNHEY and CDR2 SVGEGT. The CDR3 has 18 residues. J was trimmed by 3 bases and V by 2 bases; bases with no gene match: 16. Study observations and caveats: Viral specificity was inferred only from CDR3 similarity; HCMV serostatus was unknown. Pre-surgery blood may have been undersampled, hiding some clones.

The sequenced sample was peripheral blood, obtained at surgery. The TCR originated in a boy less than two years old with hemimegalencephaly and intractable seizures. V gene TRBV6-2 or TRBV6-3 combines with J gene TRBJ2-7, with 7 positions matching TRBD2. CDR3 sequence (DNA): TGTGCCAGCAGTTACCCCTTTAGCGGGCAGAAAAATCTCTACGAGCAGTACTTC. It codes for CASSYPFSGQKNLYEQYF.